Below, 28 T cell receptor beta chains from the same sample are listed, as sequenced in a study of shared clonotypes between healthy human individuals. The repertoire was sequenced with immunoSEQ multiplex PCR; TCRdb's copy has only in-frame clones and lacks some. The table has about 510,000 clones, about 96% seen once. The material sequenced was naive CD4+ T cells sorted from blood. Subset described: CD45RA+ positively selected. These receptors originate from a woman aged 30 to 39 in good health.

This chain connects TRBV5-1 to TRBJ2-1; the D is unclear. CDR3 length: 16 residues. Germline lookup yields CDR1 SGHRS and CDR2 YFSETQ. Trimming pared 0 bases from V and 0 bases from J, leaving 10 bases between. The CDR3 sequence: CASSLDPPSSYNEQFF. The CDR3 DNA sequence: TGCGCCAGCAGCTTGGATCCCCCAAGCTCCTACAATGAGCAGTTCTTC. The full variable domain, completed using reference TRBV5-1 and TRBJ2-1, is KAGVTQTPRYLIKTRGQQVTLSCSPISGHRSVSWYQQTPGQGLQFLFEYFSETQRNKGNFPGRFSGRQFSNSRSEMNVSTLELGDSALYLCASSLDPPSSYNEQFFGPGTRLTVL.

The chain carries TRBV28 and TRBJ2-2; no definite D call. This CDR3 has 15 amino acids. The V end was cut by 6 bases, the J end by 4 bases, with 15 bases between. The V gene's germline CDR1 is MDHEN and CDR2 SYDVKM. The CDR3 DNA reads TGTGCCAGCAGACGAAAGTTTTGGGCCACCGGGGAGCTGTTTTTT. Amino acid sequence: CASRRKFWATGELFF.

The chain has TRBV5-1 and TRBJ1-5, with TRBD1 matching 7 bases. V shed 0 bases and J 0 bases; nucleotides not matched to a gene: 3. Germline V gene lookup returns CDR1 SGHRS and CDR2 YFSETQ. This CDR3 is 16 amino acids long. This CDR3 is CASSLGGQNSNQPQHF. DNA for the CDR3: TGCGCCAGCAGCTTGGGGGGACAGAATAGCAATCAGCCCCAGCATTTT.

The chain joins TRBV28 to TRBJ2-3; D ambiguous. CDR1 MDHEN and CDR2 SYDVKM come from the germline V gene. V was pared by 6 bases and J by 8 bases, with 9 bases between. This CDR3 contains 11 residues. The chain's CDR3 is CASRALGTQYF. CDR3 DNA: TGTGCCAGCAGAGCCCTCGGTACGCAGTATTTT. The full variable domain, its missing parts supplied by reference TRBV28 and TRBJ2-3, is DVKVTQSSRYLVKRTGEKVFLECVQDMDHENMFWYRQDPGLGLRLIYFSYDVKMKEKGDIPEGYSVSREKKERFSLILESASTNQTSMYLCASRALGTQYFGPGTRLTVL.

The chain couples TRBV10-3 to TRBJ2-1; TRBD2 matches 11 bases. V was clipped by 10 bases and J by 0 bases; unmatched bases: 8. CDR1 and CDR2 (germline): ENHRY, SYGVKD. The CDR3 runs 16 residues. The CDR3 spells CATTSGRASSYNEQFF. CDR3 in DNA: TGTGCCACCACTAGCGGGAGAGCTAGCTCCTACAATGAGCAGTTCTTC.

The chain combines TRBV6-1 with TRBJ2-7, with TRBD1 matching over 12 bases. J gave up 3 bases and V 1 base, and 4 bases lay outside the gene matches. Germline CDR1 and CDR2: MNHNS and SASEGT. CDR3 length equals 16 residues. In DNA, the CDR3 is TGTGCCAGCAGTGAAGGGGACAGGGGGCGTTTCTACGAGCAGTACTTC. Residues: CASSEGDRGRFYEQYF.

The CDR3 here is CASSDRRAGGYTF. In DNA, the CDR3 is TGTGCCAGCAGTGACCGCCGGGCAGGTGGCTACACCTTC. The chain is built from TRBV2 and TRBJ1-2; D not certain. Between the trimmed V and J ends, which lost 3 bases and 7 bases, there was a span of 12 bases. CDR1 is SNHLY, CDR2 FYNNEI, per germline. The CDR3 runs to 13 residues. Looking up the rest from reference TRBV2 and TRBJ1-2 gives the full variable domain: EPEVTQTPSHQVTQMGQEVILRCVPISNHLYFYWYRQILGQKVEFLVSFYNNEISEKSEIFDDQFSVERPDGSNFTLKIRSTKLEDSAMYFCASSDRRAGGYTFGSGTRLTVV.

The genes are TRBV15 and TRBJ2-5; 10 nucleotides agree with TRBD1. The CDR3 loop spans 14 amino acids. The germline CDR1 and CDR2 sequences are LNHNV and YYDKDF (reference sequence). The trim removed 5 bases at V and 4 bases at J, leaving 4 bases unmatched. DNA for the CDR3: TGTGCCACCAGCTATGACAGGGGGCGAGAGACCCAGTACTTC. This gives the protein CATSYDRGRETQYF.

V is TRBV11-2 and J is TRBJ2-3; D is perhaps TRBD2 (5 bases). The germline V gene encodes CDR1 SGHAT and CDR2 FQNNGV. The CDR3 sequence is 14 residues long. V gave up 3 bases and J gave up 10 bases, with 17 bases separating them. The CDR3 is CASSFLEGLGAQYF. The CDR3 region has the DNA TGTGCCAGCAGCTTTCTCGAAGGACTTGGGGCGCAGTATTTT.

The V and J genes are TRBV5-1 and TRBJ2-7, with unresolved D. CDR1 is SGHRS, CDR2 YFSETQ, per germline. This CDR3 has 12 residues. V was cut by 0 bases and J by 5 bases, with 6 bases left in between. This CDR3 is CASSLAVDEQYF. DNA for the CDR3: TGCGCCAGCAGCTTGGCGGTAGACGAGCAGTACTTC.

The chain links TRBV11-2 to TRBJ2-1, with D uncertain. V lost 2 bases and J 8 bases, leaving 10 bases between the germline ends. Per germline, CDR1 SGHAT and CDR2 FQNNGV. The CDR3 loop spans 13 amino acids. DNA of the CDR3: TGTGCCAGCAGCTTACAATCCTGGGATGAGCAGTTCTTC. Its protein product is CASSLQSWDEQFF.

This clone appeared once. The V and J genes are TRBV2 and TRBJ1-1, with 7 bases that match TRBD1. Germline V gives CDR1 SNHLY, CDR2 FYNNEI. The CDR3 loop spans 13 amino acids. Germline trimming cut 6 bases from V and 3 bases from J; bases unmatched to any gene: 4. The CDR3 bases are TGTGCCAGCAGGATACAGGGGTACACTGAAGCTTTCTTT. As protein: CASRIQGYTEAFF.

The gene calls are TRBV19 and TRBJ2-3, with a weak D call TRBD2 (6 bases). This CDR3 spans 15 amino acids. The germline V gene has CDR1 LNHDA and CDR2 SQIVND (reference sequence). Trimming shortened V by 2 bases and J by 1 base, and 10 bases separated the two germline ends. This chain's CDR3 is CASSITGGGTDTQYF. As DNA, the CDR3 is TGTGCCAGTAGTATAACAGGAGGGGGCACAGATACGCAGTATTTT.

The CDR3 is CASSYSNRGMGELFF. In DNA, the CDR3 is TGTGCCAGCAGTTACTCGAACAGGGGGATGGGGGAACTGTTTTTT. The chain carries TRBV6-6 and TRBJ1-4, with 8 positions matching TRBD1. This CDR3 has 15 amino acids. The V segment lost 0 bases and the J segment 12 bases; nucleotides outside the gene matches: 9. Germline CDR1 reads MNHNY; CDR2 reads SVGAGI (reference sequence).

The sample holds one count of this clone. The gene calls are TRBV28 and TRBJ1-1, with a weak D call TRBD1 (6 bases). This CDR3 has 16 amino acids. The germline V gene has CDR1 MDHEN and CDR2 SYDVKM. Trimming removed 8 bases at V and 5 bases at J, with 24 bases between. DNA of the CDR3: TGTGCCAGCCAGGGGACCACGGGGGCCGGGGGAACTGAAGCTTTCTTT. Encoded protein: CASQGTTGAGGTEAFF.

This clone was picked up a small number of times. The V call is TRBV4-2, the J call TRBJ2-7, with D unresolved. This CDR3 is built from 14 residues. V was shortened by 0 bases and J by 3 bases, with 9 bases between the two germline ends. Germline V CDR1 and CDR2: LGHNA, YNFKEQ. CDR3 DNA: TGTGCCAGCAGCCAAGATACGGCGGACTACGAGCAGTACTTC. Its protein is CASSQDTADYEQYF.

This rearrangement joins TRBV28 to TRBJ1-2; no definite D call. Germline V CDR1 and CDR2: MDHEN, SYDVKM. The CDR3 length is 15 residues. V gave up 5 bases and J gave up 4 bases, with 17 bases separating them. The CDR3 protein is CASSPLLYDAYGYTF. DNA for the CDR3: TGTGCCAGCAGTCCGTTGTTGTATGATGCCTATGGCTACACCTTC.

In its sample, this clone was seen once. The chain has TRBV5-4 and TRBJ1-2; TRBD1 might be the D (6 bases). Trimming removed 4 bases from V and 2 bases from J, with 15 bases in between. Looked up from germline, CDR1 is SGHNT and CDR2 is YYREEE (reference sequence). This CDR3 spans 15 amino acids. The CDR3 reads CASSPGGRENYGYTF. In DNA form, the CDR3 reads TGTGCCAGCAGCCCGGGGGGCAGGGAAAACTATGGCTACACCTTC.

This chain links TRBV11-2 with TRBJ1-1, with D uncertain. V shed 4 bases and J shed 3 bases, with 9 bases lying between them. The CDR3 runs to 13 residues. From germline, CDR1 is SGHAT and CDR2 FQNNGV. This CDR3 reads CASSSLGDTEAFF. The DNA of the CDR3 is TGTGCCAGCAGCTCCCTCGGGGACACTGAAGCTTTCTTT.

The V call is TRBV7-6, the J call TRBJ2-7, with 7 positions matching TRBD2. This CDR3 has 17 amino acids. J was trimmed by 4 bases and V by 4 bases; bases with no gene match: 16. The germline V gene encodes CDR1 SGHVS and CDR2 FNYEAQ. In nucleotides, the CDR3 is TGTGCCAGCAGCTCATACCCCCTAACGCGGGGGTCGTACGAGCAGTACTTC. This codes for CASSSYPLTRGSYEQYF.

The CDR3 DNA is TGTGCCAGTGTTCAGGGGTTTGACACTGAAGCTTTCTTT. The encoded protein is CASVQGFDTEAFF. The V and J genes are TRBV7-8 and TRBJ1-1, with D possibly being TRBD1 (6 bases). V lost 9 bases and J 3 bases, leaving 14 bases between the germline ends. Germline CDR1 is SGHVS and CDR2 is FQNEAQ. The CDR3 extends over 13 amino acids.

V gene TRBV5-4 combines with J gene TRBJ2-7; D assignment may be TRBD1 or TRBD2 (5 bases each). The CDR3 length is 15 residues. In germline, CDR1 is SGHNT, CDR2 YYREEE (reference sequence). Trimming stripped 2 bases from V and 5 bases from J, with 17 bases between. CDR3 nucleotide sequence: TGTGCCAGCAGCTTCGGGGCTTCCGGGACCAACGAGCAGTACTTC. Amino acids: CASSFGASGTNEQYF.

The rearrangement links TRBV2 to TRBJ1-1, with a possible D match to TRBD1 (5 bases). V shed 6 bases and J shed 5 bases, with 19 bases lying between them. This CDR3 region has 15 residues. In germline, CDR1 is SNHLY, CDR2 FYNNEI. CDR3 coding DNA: TGTGCCAGCAGAACGATGATAGGGCCAGGGACTGAAGCTTTCTTT. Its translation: CASRTMIGPGTEAFF.

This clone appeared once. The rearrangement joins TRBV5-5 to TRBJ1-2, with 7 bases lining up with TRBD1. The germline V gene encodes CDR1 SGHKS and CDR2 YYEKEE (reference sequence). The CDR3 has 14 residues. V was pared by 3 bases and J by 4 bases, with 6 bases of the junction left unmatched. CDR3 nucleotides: TGTGCCAGCAGCTCGACAGGGAGTCCCTATGGCTACACCTTC. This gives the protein CASSSTGSPYGYTF. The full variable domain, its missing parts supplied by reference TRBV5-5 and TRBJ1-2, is DAGVTQSPTHLIKTRGQQVTLRCSPISGHKSVSWYQQVLGQGPQFIFQYYEKEERGRGNFPDRFSARQFPNYSSELNVNALLLGDSALYLCASSSTGSPYGYTFGSGTRLTVV.

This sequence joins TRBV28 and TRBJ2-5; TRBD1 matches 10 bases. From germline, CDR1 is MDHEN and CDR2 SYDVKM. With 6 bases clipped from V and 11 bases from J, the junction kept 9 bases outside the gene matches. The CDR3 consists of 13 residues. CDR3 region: CASRLDRGREQYF. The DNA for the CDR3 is TGTGCCAGCAGATTGGACAGGGGGAGAGAGCAGTACTTC. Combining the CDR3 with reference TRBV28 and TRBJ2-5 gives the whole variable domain DVKVTQSSRYLVKRTGEKVFLECVQDMDHENMFWYRQDPGLGLRLIYFSYDVKMKEKGDIPEGYSVSREKKERFSLILESASTNQTSMYLCASRLDRGREQYFGPGTRLLVL.

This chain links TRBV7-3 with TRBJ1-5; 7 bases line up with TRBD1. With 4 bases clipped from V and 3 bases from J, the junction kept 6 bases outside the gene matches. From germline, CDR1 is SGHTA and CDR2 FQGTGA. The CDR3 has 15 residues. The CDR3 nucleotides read TGTGCCAGCAGCTCCCGACAGGGCAACAATCAGCCCCAGCATTTT. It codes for CASSSRQGNNQPQHF.

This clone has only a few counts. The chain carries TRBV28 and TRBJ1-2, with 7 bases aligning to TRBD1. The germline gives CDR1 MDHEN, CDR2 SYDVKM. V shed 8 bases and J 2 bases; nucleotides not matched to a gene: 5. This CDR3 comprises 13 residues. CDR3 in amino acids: CASARQGNYGYTF. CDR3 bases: TGTGCCAGCGCCAGACAGGGCAACTATGGCTACACCTTC.

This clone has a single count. CDR3 DNA: TGTGCCAGCAGGGGACTAGCGGGAGCTCCCACCGGGGAGCTGTTTTTT. Protein product: CASRGLAGAPTGELFF. This sequence joins TRBV27 and TRBJ2-2, with 14 positions matching TRBD2. V lost 6 bases, J lost 4 bases, and 4 bases stayed unmatched. Germline lookup yields CDR1 MNHEY and CDR2 SMNVEV (reference sequence). The CDR3 contains 16 residues.